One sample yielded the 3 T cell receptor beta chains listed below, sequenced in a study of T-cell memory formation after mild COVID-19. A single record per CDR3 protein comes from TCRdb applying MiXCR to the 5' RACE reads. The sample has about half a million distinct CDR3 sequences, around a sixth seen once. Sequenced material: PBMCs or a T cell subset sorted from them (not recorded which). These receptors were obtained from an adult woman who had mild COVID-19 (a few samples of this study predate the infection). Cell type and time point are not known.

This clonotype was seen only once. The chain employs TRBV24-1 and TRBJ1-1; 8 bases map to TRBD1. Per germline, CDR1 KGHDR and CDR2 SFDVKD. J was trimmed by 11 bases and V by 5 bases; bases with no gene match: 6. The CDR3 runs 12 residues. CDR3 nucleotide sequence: TGTGCCACCAGTGTCGCAGGGGGCGGGGCTTTCTTT. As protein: CATSVAGGGAFF.

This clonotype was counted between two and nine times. The CDR3 region has the DNA TGTGCCAGCACCACTGACAGGGGATCCTACGAGCAGTACTTC. Its protein is CASTTDRGSYEQYF. The rearrangement uses TRBV21-1 and TRBJ2-7. TRBV21-1 is a known pseudogene. The CDR3 runs 14 residues.

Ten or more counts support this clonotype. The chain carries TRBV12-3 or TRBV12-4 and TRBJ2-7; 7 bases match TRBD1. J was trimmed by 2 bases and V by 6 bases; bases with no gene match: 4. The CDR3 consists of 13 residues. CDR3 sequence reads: CASSFGTAYEQYF. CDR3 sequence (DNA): TGTGCCAGCAGCTTCGGGACAGCCTACGAGCAGTACTTC.